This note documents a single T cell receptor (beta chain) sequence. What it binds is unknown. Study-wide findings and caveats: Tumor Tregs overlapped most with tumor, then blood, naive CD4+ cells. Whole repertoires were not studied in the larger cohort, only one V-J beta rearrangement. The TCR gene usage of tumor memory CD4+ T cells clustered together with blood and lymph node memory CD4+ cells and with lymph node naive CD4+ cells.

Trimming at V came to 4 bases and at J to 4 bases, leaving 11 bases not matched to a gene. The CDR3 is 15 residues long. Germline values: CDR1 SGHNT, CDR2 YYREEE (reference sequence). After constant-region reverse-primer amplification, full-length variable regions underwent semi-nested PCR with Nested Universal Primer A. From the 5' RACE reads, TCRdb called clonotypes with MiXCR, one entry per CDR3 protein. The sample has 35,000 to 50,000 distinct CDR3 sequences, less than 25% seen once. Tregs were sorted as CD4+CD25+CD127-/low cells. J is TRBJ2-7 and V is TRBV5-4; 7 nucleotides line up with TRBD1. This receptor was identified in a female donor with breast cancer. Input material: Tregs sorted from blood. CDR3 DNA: TGTGCCAGCAGCGGGTTCGGGACAGACCTTTACGAGCAGTACTTC. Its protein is CASSGFGTDLYEQYF.